The source of this T cell receptor (beta chain) is a study of cytomegalovirus exposure and HLA in healthy donors. About the research overall: Earlier, some 180 million T cells were analyzed, and some 120 million unique TCR beta sequences were found among them.

Germline CDR1 reads SQVTM; CDR2 reads ANQGSEA. The CDR3 spans 12 residues. Losses at the gene ends were 6 bases for V and 4 bases for J; bases not matched to a gene: 5. It was with 60 Vbeta and 13 Jbeta primers that the PCR ran. TCRdb keeps only in-frame clones here, not all; method: immunoSEQ multiplex PCR. Of 150,000 to 200,000 clones listed, around three quarters are singletons. As regards this clone: No antigen is known for it.

Study results and limitations: Later analysis identified about 18,000 TCR beta sequences associated with HLA alleles, using a false discovery rate threshold of 0.05. In a later analysis, compared with equally common non-associated chains, HLA-associated beta chains were more expanded.

The chain combines TRBV29-1 with TRBJ2-7; 8 nucleotides align to TRBD1. The sample comprised PBMCs. The sequence derives from a man younger than 40 in good health and CMV-seronegative. CDR3 nucleotide sequence: TGCAGCGTCCGACGACAGGGGTACGAGCAGTACTTC. Its translation is CSVRRQGYEQYF.